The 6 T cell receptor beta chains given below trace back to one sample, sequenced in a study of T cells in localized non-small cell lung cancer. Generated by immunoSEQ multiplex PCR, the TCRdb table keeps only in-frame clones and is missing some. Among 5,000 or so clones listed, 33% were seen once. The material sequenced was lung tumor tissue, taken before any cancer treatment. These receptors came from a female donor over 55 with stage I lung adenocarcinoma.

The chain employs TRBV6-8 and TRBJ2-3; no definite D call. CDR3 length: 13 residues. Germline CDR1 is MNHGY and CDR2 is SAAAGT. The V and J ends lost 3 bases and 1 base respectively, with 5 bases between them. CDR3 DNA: TGTGCCAGCAGTTATCTTGGCACAGATACGCAGTATTTT. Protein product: CASSYLGTDTQYF.

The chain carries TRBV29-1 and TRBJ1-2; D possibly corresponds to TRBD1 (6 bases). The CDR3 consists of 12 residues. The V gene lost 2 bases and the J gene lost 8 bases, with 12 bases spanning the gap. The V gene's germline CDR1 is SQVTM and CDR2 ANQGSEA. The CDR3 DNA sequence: TGCAGCGTTGAATTGGGGGCAGGGGGCTACACCTTC. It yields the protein CSVELGAGGYTF.

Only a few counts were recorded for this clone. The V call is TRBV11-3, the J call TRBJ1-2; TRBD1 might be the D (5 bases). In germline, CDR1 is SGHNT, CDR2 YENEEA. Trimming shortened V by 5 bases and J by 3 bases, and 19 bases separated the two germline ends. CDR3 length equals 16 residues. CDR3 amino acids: CASSPEPGLLDYGYTF. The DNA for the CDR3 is TGTGCCAGCAGCCCCGAACCGGGACTGTTGGACTATGGCTACACCTTC. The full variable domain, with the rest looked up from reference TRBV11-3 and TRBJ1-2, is EAGVVQSPRYKIIEKKQPVAFWCNPISGHNTLYWYLQNLGQGPELLIRYENEEAVDDSQLPKDRFSAERLKGVDSTLKIQPAELGDSAVYLCASSPEPGLLDYGYTFGSGTRLTVV.

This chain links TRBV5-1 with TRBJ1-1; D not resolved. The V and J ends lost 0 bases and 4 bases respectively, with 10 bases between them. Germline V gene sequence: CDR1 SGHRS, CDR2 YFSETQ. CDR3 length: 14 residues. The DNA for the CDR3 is TGCGCCAGCAGCTTGGAGGGTCTGAGCACTGAAGCTTTCTTT. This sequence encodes CASSLEGLSTEAFF.

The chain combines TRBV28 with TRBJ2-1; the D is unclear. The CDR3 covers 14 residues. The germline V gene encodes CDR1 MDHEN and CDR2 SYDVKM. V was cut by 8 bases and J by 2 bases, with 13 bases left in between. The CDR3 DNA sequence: TGTGCCAGCCAGACACGACGCACCTACAATGAGCAGTTCTTC. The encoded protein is CASQTRRTYNEQFF.

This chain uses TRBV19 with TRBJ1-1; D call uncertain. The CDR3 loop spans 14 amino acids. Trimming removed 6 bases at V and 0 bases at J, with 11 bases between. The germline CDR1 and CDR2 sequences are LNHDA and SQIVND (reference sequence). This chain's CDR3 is CASRGLRLNTEAFF. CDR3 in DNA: TGTGCCAGTAGAGGACTGAGACTGAACACTGAAGCTTTCTTT.